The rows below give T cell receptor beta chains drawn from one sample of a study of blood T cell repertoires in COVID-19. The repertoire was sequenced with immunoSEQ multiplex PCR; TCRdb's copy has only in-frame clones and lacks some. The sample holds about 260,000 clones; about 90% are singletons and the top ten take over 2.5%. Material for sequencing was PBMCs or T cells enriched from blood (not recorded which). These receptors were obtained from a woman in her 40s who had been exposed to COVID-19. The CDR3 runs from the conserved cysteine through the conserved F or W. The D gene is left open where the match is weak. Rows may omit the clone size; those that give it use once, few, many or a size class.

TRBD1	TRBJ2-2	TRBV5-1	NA	TGCGCCAGCAGCTTAGACAGGGCCGGGGAGCTGTTTTTT	CASSLDRAGELFF
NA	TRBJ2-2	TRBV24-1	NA	TGTGCCACCAGGGACAGTAACTACACCGGGGAGCTGTTTTTT	CATRDSNYTGELFF
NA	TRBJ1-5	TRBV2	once	TGTGCCAGCAGTGAGCAGGGTGGGGTAAGTCAGCCCCAGCATTTT	CASSEQGGVSQPQHF
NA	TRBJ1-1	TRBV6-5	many	TGTGCCAGCAGTCAGGGCCGGAACACTGAAGCTTTCTTT	CASSQGRNTEAFF
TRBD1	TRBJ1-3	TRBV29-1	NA	TGCAGCGTTGGACAGGGGGGAAACACCATATATTTT	CSVGQGGNTIYF
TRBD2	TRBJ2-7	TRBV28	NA	TGTGCCAGCAGTATCCTAGCGGGCGGACGCGCCGAGCAGTACTTC	CASSILAGGRAEQYF
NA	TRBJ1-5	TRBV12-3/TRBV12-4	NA	TGTGCCAGCAGCAAGGGGTTTGGGCAGCCCCAGCATTTT	CASSKGFGQPQHF
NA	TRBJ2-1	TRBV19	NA	TGTGCCAGTAGTCTAATGGACAGAAACAATGAGCAGTTCTTC	CASSLMDRNNEQFF
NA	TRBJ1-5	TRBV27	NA	TGTGCCAGCAGTTTAACGGGATATAGCAATCAGCCCCAGCATTTT	CASSLTGYSNQPQHF
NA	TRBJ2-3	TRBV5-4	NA	TGTGCCAGCAGCTTGCAGGGGACAGATACGCAGTATTTT	CASSLQGTDTQYF
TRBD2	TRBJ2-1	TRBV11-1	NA	TGTGCCAGCAGGTCTAGCGGAAGCTCCTACAATGAGCAGTTCTTC	CASRSSGSSYNEQFF
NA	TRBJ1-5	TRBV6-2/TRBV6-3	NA	TGTGCCAGCAGCTCCTGGGTGGTCTCCCGGGACTCCAATCAGCCCCAGCATTTT	CASSSWVVSRDSNQPQHF
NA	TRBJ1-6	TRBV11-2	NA	TGTGCCAGCAGTTATACAGGACTAAATTCACCCCTCCACTTT	CASSYTGLNSPLHF
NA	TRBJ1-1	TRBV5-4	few	TGTGCCAGCAGCTTGGGGGGGGGCTCGAACACTGAAGCTTTCTTT	CASSLGGGSNTEAFF
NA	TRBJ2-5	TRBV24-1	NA	TGTGCCACCAGTGTTGGGGGCTTAGGGGTGGAAGAGACCCAGTACTTC	CATSVGGLGVEETQYF
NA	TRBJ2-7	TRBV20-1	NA	TGCAGTGCCAGTCCCACAACCTACGAGCAGTACTTC	CSASPTTYEQYF
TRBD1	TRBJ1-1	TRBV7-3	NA	TGTGCCAGCAGCCGACAGGGGGGAGGAACTGAAGCTTTCTTT	CASSRQGGGTEAFF
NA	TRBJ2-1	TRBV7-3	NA	TGTGCCAGCAGCTTGTGGGCGGAGGACAATGAGCAGTTCTTC	CASSLWAEDNEQFF
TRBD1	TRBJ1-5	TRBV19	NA	TGTGCCAGTAGCAGAACAGGGGGCGGGGGTCAGCCCCAGCATTTT	CASSRTGGGGQPQHF
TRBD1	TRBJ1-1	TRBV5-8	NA	TGTGCCAGCAGCAACGACAGGGGGAGGGCTTTCTTT	CASSNDRGRAFF
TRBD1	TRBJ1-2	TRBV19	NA	TGTGCCAGTAGACCGGGACAGGGGTCTGGCTACACCTTC	CASRPGQGSGYTF
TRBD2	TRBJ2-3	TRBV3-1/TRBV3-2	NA	TGTGCCAGCAGCCAGATTATGACTAGCGGGGTTCGCACAGATACGCAGTATTTT	CASSQIMTSGVRTDTQYF
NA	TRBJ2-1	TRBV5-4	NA	TGTGCCAGCAGCCTGCGTAAGGGGATCTCCTACAATGAGCAGTTCTTC	CASSLRKGISYNEQFF
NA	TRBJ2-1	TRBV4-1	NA	TGCGCCAGCAGCCAAGGAAGGGGCCTCCTCAATGAGCAGTTCTTC	CASSQGRGLLNEQFF
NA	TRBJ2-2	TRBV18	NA	TGTGCCAGCTCACCACCTGAACACCCCCGGGGCGGGGAGCTGTTTTTT	CASSPPEHPRGGELFF
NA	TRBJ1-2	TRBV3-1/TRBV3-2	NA	TGTGCCAGCAGCCACCTTTGGACAGCGTCACCCAACTATGGCTACACCTTC	CASSHLWTASPNYGYTF
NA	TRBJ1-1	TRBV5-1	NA	TGTGCCAGCAGCTTACAGGGTAACACTGAAGCTTTCTTT	CASSLQGNTEAFF
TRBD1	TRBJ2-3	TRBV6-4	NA	TGTGCCAGCAGTCGGACAGGACGCACAGATACGCAGTATTTT	CASSRTGRTDTQYF
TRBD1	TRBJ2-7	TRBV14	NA	TGTGCCAGCAGCGGATCACGACAGGGAGAGAACTCCTACGAGCAGTACTTC	CASSGSRQGENSYEQYF
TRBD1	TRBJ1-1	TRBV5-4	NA	TGTGCCAGCAGCACCTCCACAGGGGTGAACACTGAAGCTTTCTTT	CASSTSTGVNTEAFF
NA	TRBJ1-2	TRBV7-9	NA	TGTGCCAGCAGCCGTATCGACAGGAGCTATGGCTACACCTTC	CASSRIDRSYGYTF
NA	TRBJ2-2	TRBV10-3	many	TGTGCCACCAAGGACCACAGGGGAGGCACCGGGGAGCTGTTTTTT	CATKDHRGGTGELFF
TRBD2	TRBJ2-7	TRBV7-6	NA	TGTGCCAGCAGCCCTCTTGCGGGGGGGGCCGAGTACTTC	CASSPLAGGAEYF
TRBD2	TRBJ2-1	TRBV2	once	TGTGCCAGCTTGATCAGGACTAGCGGGAGGACCGCCCGGGATGAGCAGTTCTTC	CASLIRTSGRTARDEQFF
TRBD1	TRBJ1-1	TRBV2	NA	TGTGCCAGAGGACAGGGGGCTACCACTGAAGCTTTCTTT	CARGQGATTEAFF
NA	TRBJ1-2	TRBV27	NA	TGTGCCAGCAGTTTAGGGGGCACGGGCCCCCGACGGAGGGGCTACACCTTC	CASSLGGTGPRRRGYTF
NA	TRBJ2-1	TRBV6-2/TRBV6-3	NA	TGTGCCAGCAGTTATATGCGAAGCTCCTACAATGAGCAGTTCTTC	CASSYMRSSYNEQFF
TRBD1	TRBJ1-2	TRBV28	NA	TGTGCCAGCAGTTACAGGGGGCGCGGGGGCTACACCTTC	CASSYRGRGGYTF
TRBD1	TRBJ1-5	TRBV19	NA	TGTGCCAGTAGCTGGGACAGAAGCAATCAGCCCCAGCATTTT	CASSWDRSNQPQHF
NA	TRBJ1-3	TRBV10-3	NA	TGTGCCATCAGCATGACACTTACCTCCTCTGGAAACACCATATATTTT	CAISMTLTSSGNTIYF
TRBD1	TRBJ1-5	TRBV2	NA	TGTGCCAGCAGTTTACGGACAGGTGGCAATCAGCCCCAGCATTTT	CASSLRTGGNQPQHF
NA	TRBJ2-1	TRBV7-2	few	TGTGCCAGCAGCTTAGTTCGAGGATCCAATGAGCAGTTCTTC	CASSLVRGSNEQFF
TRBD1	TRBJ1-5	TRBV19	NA	TGTGCCAGTAGTAGGGGGACAGGGGATCAGCCCCAGCATTTT	CASSRGTGDQPQHF
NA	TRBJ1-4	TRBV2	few	TGTGCCAGCAGTGGGGGGGAGTTGACTAATGAAAAACTGTTTTTT	CASSGGELTNEKLFF
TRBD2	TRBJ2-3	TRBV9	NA	TGTGCCAGCAGCGTAGGTGGGGGAGGGTTGTGGGATACGCAGTATTTT	CASSVGGGGLWDTQYF
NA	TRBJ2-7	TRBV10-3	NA	TGTGCCATCAGTTTACAGGACTACGAGCAGTACTTC	CAISLQDYEQYF